Included here is one T cell receptor beta chain sequence, with context. These data belong to a study of shared clonotypes between healthy human individuals. For each subset, genomic DNA was distributed in equal portions over several immunoSEQ plates. Profiling relied on immunoSEQ multiplex PCR, and the TCRdb table lists in-frame clones only, not all of them. Of more than 450,000 clones listed, around 74% are singletons. Germline lookup yields CDR1 MDHEN and CDR2 SYDVKM. The junction had 8 bases not matched to a gene; V was cut back by 7 bases and J by 3 bases. This CDR3 comprises 14 residues. The sequence was obtained from a woman aged 40 to 49 in good health. Some clones in this sample may be carry-over from other donors' samples. The gene calls are TRBV28 and TRBJ2-7, with TRBD1 matching over 8 bases. Sample: PBMCs. The DNA of the CDR3 is TGTGCCAGCACCTTAGGACAGGGATACTACGAGCAGTACTTC. It is translated as CASTLGQGYYEQYF.